The rows below give T cell receptor beta chains drawn from one sample of a study of T cell responses to AZD1222 COVID-19 vaccine. Only in-frame clones appear in the TCRdb table, and some are missing; sequencing was by immunoSEQ multiplex PCR. The table lists 150,000 or so clones, around 90% of them singletons. This specimen was peripheral blood, taken on day 0 of MenACWY control vaccination. The receptor set was obtained from an adult in good health. Each CDR3 is given without its conserved first and last residue. The D gene is left open where the match is weak.

D gene,V gene,J gene,CDR3 protein
.,TRBV7-2,TRBJ1-6,ASSLPSNSPLH
.,TRBV18,TRBJ1-3,ASSSFPGSSGNTIY
.,TRBV28,TRBJ1-1,ASSFRTASTSNTEAF
TRBD2,TRBV10-3,TRBJ2-7,AIRPGTSGPSGEQY
.,TRBV6-4,TRBJ2-1,ASSDALKTGNEQF
.,TRBV27,TRBJ2-7,ASSFGSGYEQY
TRBD1,TRBV30,TRBJ2-1,AWGDSYNEQF
TRBD1,TRBV27,TRBJ1-5,ASRLQGGYSNQPQH
.,TRBV28,TRBJ2-2,ASSSFLGLF
TRBD1,TRBV11-2,TRBJ1-2,ASSRDRGVNYGYT
TRBD2,TRBV11-2,TRBJ2-1,ASSSLTGLADNEQF
TRBD1,TRBV27,TRBJ1-1,ASSLRQGNTEAF
.,TRBV28,TRBJ1-2,ASSLGGTDGYT
.,TRBV19,TRBJ2-5,ASSIGSKGETQY
.,TRBV5-1,TRBJ1-1,ASSLGKGPNTEAF
TRBD2,TRBV9,TRBJ2-5,ASSRTSGVQETQY
TRBD1,TRBV27,TRBJ1-2,ASRRTGEGFGGYT
.,TRBV6-5,TRBJ1-1,ASSYHKASTEAF
.,TRBV12-3/TRBV12-4,TRBJ2-1,ASRDRLYNEQF
TRBD2,TRBV9,TRBJ2-5,ASSPGTSMVQETQY
.,TRBV25-1,TRBJ2-7,ASSERGSVAYEQY
.,TRBV13,TRBJ2-7,ASSLRSYEQY
.,TRBV3-1/TRBV3-2,TRBJ1-3,ASSQLQGGNTIY
TRBD1,TRBV24-1,TRBJ2-1,ATNDPTGQGF
.,TRBV7-3,TRBJ2-6,ASSMNGISGANVLT
.,TRBV18,TRBJ2-7,ASSPQGLSSYEQY
.,TRBV18,TRBJ1-1,ASSPPNRVGTTEAF
.,TRBV3-1/TRBV3-2,TRBJ1-5,ASSQEGQPQH
.,TRBV24-1,TRBJ1-5,ATSDGDQPQH
TRBD2,TRBV11-2,TRBJ2-7,ASSLGSGGISYEQY
TRBD1,TRBV19,TRBJ1-5,ASSPGQASNQPQH
TRBD1,TRBV6-1,TRBJ1-2,ASSEDGQGISGGYT
.,TRBV27,TRBJ2-5,ASRAVGGWQETQY